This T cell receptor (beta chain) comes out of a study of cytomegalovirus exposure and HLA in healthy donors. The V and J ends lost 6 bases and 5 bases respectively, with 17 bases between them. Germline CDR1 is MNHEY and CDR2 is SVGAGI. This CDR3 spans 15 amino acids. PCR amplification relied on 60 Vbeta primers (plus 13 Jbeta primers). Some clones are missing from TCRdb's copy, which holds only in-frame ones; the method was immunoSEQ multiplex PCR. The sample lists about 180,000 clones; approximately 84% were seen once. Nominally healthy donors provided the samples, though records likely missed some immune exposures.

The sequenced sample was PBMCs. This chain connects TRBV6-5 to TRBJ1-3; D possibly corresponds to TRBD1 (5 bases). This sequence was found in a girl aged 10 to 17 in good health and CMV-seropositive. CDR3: CASSQPRTHRNTIYF. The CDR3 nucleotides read TGTGCCAGCAGCCAACCCCGGACACACCGAAACACCATATATTTT.